A selection of T cell receptor beta chains follows, all from one sample in a study of beta chain features in type 1 diabetes. Method: immunoSEQ multiplex PCR; TCRdb's copy keeps in-frame clones and lacks some. The data show about 650,000 clones, roughly an eighth seen once. Sequenced material: naive CD4+ T cells from blood. These receptors were collected from a man under 40 with type 1 diabetes. Each CDR3 is given with its conserved first and last residue. The order of the fields is CDR3 DNA, CDR3 protein, D gene, J gene, clone size, V gene, CDR3 length. A D gene is named only where the DNA matches it firmly. Only some rows state a clone size, as once, few, many or a class for expanded clones.

TGTGCCAGCAGCTTAGTTATTTTCTACGAGCAGTACTTC | CASSLVIFYEQYF | - | TRBJ2-7 | - | TRBV7-2 | 13
TGTGCCAGCAGTTTCATCGGTCATGGCTACACCTTC | CASSFIGHGYTF | - | TRBJ1-2 | few | TRBV27 | 12
TGTGCCAGCAGCTTATCCAGTTCGAACACCGGGGAGCTGTTTTTT | CASSLSSSNTGELFF | - | TRBJ2-2 | - | TRBV11-2 | 15
TGTGCCAGCAGCCAAGAGGGCCGGAGAGGGAAAACCATATATTTT | CASSQEGRRGKTIYF | - | TRBJ1-3 | - | TRBV4-2 | 15
TGTGCCAGCTCACTAGCCCGATACTACAATGAGCAGTTCTTC | CASSLARYYNEQFF | - | TRBJ2-1 | few | TRBV18 | 14
TGTGCCAGCAGAACAGGGGCCCTCTCCTACGAGCAGTACTTC | CASRTGALSYEQYF | TRBD1 | TRBJ2-7 | few | TRBV28 | 14
TGCAGCGTTGGGACAGGGCGGGACTATGGCTACACCTTC | CSVGTGRDYGYTF | TRBD1 | TRBJ1-2 | few | TRBV29-1 | 13
TGCGCCAGCAGCCTCTTTCCCGTCAGGGGGCGGAACACCGGGGAGCTGTTTTTT | CASSLFPVRGRNTGELFF | TRBD1 | TRBJ2-2 | few | TRBV4-1 | 18
TGTGCCAGCAGCCTAAGGGGACCGGGACAGGGGCTCGCCGGGGAGCTGTTTTTT | CASSLRGPGQGLAGELFF | TRBD1 | TRBJ2-2 | - | TRBV7-2 | 18
TGCGCCAGCAGCCGTAACAGGGATAATTCACCCCTCCACTTT | CASSRNRDNSPLHF | - | TRBJ1-6 | few | TRBV4-3 | 14